The rows below give T cell receptor beta chains drawn from one sample of a study of T cell repertoires in cytomegalovirus infection. TCRdb called the reads again in MiXCR, with one record for every CDR3 protein. The sample holds about 340,000 distinct CDR3 sequences, 25% to 35% seen once. No antigen is known for these receptors. Sample: cultured PBMCs, taken from culture after CMV antigen stimulation. These receptors were obtained from a human donor in good health (CMV status not recorded). Some clones in this sample may be carry-over from other donors' samples. Both conserved end residues are part of each CDR3. A D gene is named only where the DNA matches it firmly. Clone size appears in some rows only: once, few, many, or a class for an expanded clone.

clone size: few
D gene: TRBD2
J gene: TRBJ2-3
V gene: TRBV29-1
CDR3 DNA: TGCAGCGTCGAGAGGGGAGCGGGAGTCTCGGATACGCAGTATTTT
CDR3 protein: CSVERGAGVSDTQYF

clone size: many
D gene: NA
J gene: TRBJ1-6
V gene: TRBV14
CDR3 DNA: TGTGCCAGCAGCCAAGCACGGAGCTCCTATAATTCACCCCTCCACTTT
CDR3 protein: CASSQARSSYNSPLHF

clone size: NA
D gene: NA
J gene: TRBJ2-1
V gene: TRBV28
CDR3 DNA: TGTGCCAGCACCCTGGGGGCATATGAGCAGTTCTTC
CDR3 protein: CASTLGAYEQFF

clone size: few
D gene: NA
J gene: TRBJ1-1
V gene: TRBV7-3
CDR3 DNA: TGTGCCAGCAGCTTGAACAGGGCAAGCACTGAAGCTTTCTTT
CDR3 protein: CASSLNRASTEAFF

clone size: few
D gene: TRBD1
J gene: TRBJ1-1
V gene: TRBV5-1
CDR3 DNA: TGCGCCAGCAGCTACGACAGGGGGAACACTGAAGCTTTCTTT
CDR3 protein: CASSYDRGNTEAFF

clone size: many
D gene: NA
J gene: TRBJ1-1
V gene: TRBV12-3/TRBV12-4
CDR3 DNA: TGTGCCAGCAGCTTAAGGCGGAACACTGAAGCTTTCTTT
CDR3 protein: CASSLRRNTEAFF

clone size: many
D gene: NA
J gene: TRBJ1-1
V gene: TRBV19
CDR3 DNA: TGTGCCAGTAGTTGGACATCGAACACTGAAGCTTTCTTT
CDR3 protein: CASSWTSNTEAFF

clone size: NA
D gene: NA
J gene: TRBJ1-6
V gene: TRBV19
CDR3 DNA: TGTGCCAGCCGGACAGTGGACGAAGGGACCCTCCACTTT
CDR3 protein: CASRTVDEGTLHF

clone size: NA
D gene: NA
J gene: TRBJ1-5
V gene: TRBV19
CDR3 DNA: TGTGCCAGTATGCCCGCGCTCACTTTGGTCAATCAGCCCCAGCATTTT
CDR3 protein: CASMPALTLVNQPQHF

clone size: NA
D gene: NA
J gene: TRBJ2-1
V gene: TRBV19
CDR3 DNA: TGTGCCAGTAGTATAGATAGCTCCTACAATGAGCAGTTCTTC
CDR3 protein: CASSIDSSYNEQFF

clone size: NA
D gene: TRBD1
J gene: TRBJ2-7
V gene: TRBV20-1
CDR3 DNA: TGCAGTGCCCACGTGAGGACAGGGGCCTCCTACGAGCAGTACTTC
CDR3 protein: CSAHVRTGASYEQYF

clone size: NA
D gene: NA
J gene: TRBJ2-5
V gene: TRBV11-2
CDR3 DNA: TGTGCCAGCAGCGGAGGGGGCGTTGAGACCCAGTACTTC
CDR3 protein: CASSGGGVETQYF

clone size: NA
D gene: NA
J gene: TRBJ2-2
V gene: TRBV6-8
CDR3 DNA: TGTGCCAGCAGAAAATCAAAAGTCGGGGATCTGAACACCGGGGAGCTGTTTTTT
CDR3 protein: CASRKSKVGDLNTGELFF

clone size: NA
D gene: NA
J gene: TRBJ2-3
V gene: TRBV6-1
CDR3 DNA: TGTGCCAGCAGTGAAGCAACTGGAGATACGCAGTATTTT
CDR3 protein: CASSEATGDTQYF

clone size: NA
D gene: TRBD1
J gene: TRBJ1-2
V gene: TRBV6-6
CDR3 DNA: TGTGCCAGCAGTTACTGGACAGGGAATGGCTACACCTTC
CDR3 protein: CASSYWTGNGYTF

clone size: NA
D gene: NA
J gene: TRBJ2-5
V gene: TRBV7-2
CDR3 DNA: TGTGCCAGCAGCTTGAGACAAGGTGGTTTTCAAGAGACCCAGTACTTC
CDR3 protein: CASSLRQGGFQETQYF

clone size: NA
D gene: TRBD2
J gene: TRBJ2-2
V gene: TRBV3-1
CDR3 DNA: TGTGCCAGCAGCCAAGGCACGGGGGGAGACACCGGGGAGCTGTTTTTT
CDR3 protein: CASSQGTGGDTGELFF

clone size: NA
D gene: NA
J gene: TRBJ2-5
V gene: TRBV20-1
CDR3 DNA: TGCAGTGCTAGCCTGGAGGAGACCCAGTACTTC
CDR3 protein: CSASLEETQYF

clone size: NA
D gene: NA
J gene: TRBJ2-7
V gene: TRBV20-1
CDR3 DNA: TGCAGTGCTAGAGATAGTGGGAGAGACTCCTACGAGCAGTACTTC
CDR3 protein: CSARDSGRDSYEQYF

clone size: few
D gene: NA
J gene: TRBJ1-2
V gene: TRBV4-1
CDR3 DNA: TGCGCCAGCAGCCACACGGGGACCGTATATGGCTACACCTTC
CDR3 protein: CASSHTGTVYGYTF

clone size: medium-sized
D gene: NA
J gene: TRBJ2-7
V gene: TRBV7-9
CDR3 DNA: TGTGCCAGCAGCTTAGAACAGGTCTTCTCCTACGAGCAGTACTTC
CDR3 protein: CASSLEQVFSYEQYF

clone size: few
D gene: NA
J gene: TRBJ2-2
V gene: TRBV27
CDR3 DNA: TGTGCCAGCAGCTGGGCGGATGACACCGGGGAGCTGTTTTTT
CDR3 protein: CASSWADDTGELFF

clone size: NA
D gene: TRBD2
J gene: TRBJ2-7
V gene: TRBV4-1
CDR3 DNA: TGCGCCAGCAGCCAAGGAATCCTAGCGGGACTACTTACCTACGAGCAGTACTTC
CDR3 protein: CASSQGILAGLLTYEQYF

clone size: NA
D gene: TRBD1
J gene: TRBJ1-1
V gene: TRBV4-2
CDR3 DNA: TGTGCCAGCAGCCGGACAGGTGAGGACACTGAAGCTTTCTTT
CDR3 protein: CASSRTGEDTEAFF

clone size: NA
D gene: TRBD1
J gene: TRBJ2-4
V gene: TRBV7-9
CDR3 DNA: TGTGCCAGCAGCTTAGCGTCCGGGACAGGGTACCTAAAAAACATTCAGTACTTC
CDR3 protein: CASSLASGTGYLKNIQYF

clone size: NA
D gene: TRBD2
J gene: TRBJ2-3
V gene: TRBV4-3
CDR3 DNA: TGCGCCAGCAGCCACCGTAGCGGGGGGGCCCTAGATACGCAGTATTTT
CDR3 protein: CASSHRSGGALDTQYF

clone size: NA
D gene: NA
J gene: TRBJ2-1
V gene: TRBV7-3
CDR3 DNA: TGTGCCAGCAGCTTAAGAGTAGGGGGGGTGGGCAATGAGCAGTTCTTC
CDR3 protein: CASSLRVGGVGNEQFF

clone size: many
D gene: NA
J gene: TRBJ2-7
V gene: TRBV7-8
CDR3 DNA: TGTGCCAGCAGCTTACCCTTGTCCGGCAGGGGGGTCGACGAGCAGTACTTC
CDR3 protein: CASSLPLSGRGVDEQYF

clone size: few
D gene: TRBD1
J gene: TRBJ1-1
V gene: TRBV9
CDR3 DNA: TGTGCCAGCAGCGCCTGGGACAGGGGGCCCAAGAACACTGAAGCTTTCTTT
CDR3 protein: CASSAWDRGPKNTEAFF

clone size: NA
D gene: NA
J gene: TRBJ2-5
V gene: TRBV7-6
CDR3 DNA: TGTGCCAGCAGCCCACGTCACAGAGAGGAGGAGACCCAGTACTTC
CDR3 protein: CASSPRHREEETQYF

clone size: NA
D gene: NA
J gene: TRBJ1-3
V gene: TRBV6-6
CDR3 DNA: TGTGCCAGCAGCCCCGGACAGTACTCTGGAAACACCATATATTTT
CDR3 protein: CASSPGQYSGNTIYF

clone size: NA
D gene: NA
J gene: TRBJ1-1
V gene: TRBV7-2
CDR3 DNA: TGTGCCAGCACCTCCCGGGGCCGCAACACTGAAGCTTTCTTT
CDR3 protein: CASTSRGRNTEAFF

clone size: many
D gene: NA
J gene: TRBJ1-1
V gene: TRBV12-3/TRBV12-4
CDR3 DNA: TGTGCCAGCGAAAAGGGGGGGTTTGGCACTGAAGCTTTCTTT
CDR3 protein: CASEKGGFGTEAFF

clone size: few
D gene: TRBD1
J gene: TRBJ1-4
V gene: TRBV12-3/TRBV12-4
CDR3 DNA: TGTGCCAGCAGTCCACTGACAGGGAATGAAAAACTGTTTTTT
CDR3 protein: CASSPLTGNEKLFF

clone size: few
D gene: TRBD2
J gene: TRBJ2-3
V gene: TRBV24-1
CDR3 DNA: TGTGCCACCAGTGACCGACTAGCAGACCTGGGGGATACGCAGTATTTT
CDR3 protein: CATSDRLADLGDTQYF

clone size: few
D gene: TRBD1
J gene: TRBJ2-6
V gene: TRBV10-2
CDR3 DNA: TGCGCCAGCAGGGACAGGGACGCTGGGGCCAACGTCCTGACTTTC
CDR3 protein: CASRDRDAGANVLTF

clone size: many
D gene: NA
J gene: TRBJ1-2
V gene: TRBV7-6
CDR3 DNA: TGTGCCAGCAGCTTCTCAGGGTCTGGCTACACCTTC
CDR3 protein: CASSFSGSGYTF

clone size: few
D gene: TRBD2
J gene: TRBJ2-1
V gene: TRBV19
CDR3 DNA: TGTGCCAGTAGTGCGGGGGGGCCATCGGCTCATGCCTTC
CDR3 protein: CASSAGGPSAHAF

clone size: few
D gene: TRBD2
J gene: TRBJ2-3
V gene: TRBV9
CDR3 DNA: TGTGCCAGCACCCGGACTAGCGGGGGGGCAACTAGCACAGATACGCAGTATTTT
CDR3 protein: CASTRTSGGATSTDTQYF

clone size: NA
D gene: NA
J gene: TRBJ1-2
V gene: TRBV19
CDR3 DNA: TGTGCCAGTTTGTCAGACAAGGCCTTCGGCTACACCTTC
CDR3 protein: CASLSDKAFGYTF

clone size: NA
D gene: NA
J gene: TRBJ2-7
V gene: TRBV20-1
CDR3 DNA: TGCAGTGCCATACAGGGCTACGAGCAGTACTTC
CDR3 protein: CSAIQGYEQYF

clone size: NA
D gene: NA
J gene: TRBJ1-1
V gene: TRBV6-5
CDR3 DNA: TGTGCCAGCAGTTACTCAGAGTTTGGGGTCCCTGAAGCTTTCTTT
CDR3 protein: CASSYSEFGVPEAFF

clone size: many
D gene: TRBD2
J gene: TRBJ2-3
V gene: TRBV19
CDR3 DNA: TGTGCCAGTAGTCCCACCGGGTGGCGGGAGCTTACAGATACGCAGTATTTT
CDR3 protein: CASSPTGWRELTDTQYF

clone size: NA
D gene: TRBD1
J gene: TRBJ2-2
V gene: TRBV20-1
CDR3 DNA: TGCAGTGCTAGAGAGCAACAGGGGGTCGGGGAGCTGTTTTTT
CDR3 protein: CSAREQQGVGELFF

clone size: many
D gene: TRBD2
J gene: TRBJ2-1
V gene: TRBV6-1
CDR3 DNA: TGTGCCAGCAGCTCTTCCCTCGCACCTAGCGGGAGATTGAAGGAGCAGTTCTTC
CDR3 protein: CASSSSLAPSGRLKEQFF

clone size: NA
D gene: TRBD2
J gene: TRBJ2-2
V gene: TRBV3-1
CDR3 DNA: TGTGCCAGCTGGGGAGCGGGAGTGGAGCTGTTTTTT
CDR3 protein: CASWGAGVELFF

clone size: NA
D gene: NA
J gene: TRBJ2-3
V gene: TRBV20-1
CDR3 DNA: TGCAGTGCTAGAGATTGGGGCAACACAGATACGCAGTATTTT
CDR3 protein: CSARDWGNTDTQYF

clone size: many
D gene: TRBD1
J gene: TRBJ1-1
V gene: TRBV7-2
CDR3 DNA: TGTGCCAGCAGCCCGGGACAGGGTTCAGACACTGAAGCTTTCTTT
CDR3 protein: CASSPGQGSDTEAFF

clone size: NA
D gene: NA
J gene: TRBJ1-5
V gene: TRBV6-1
CDR3 DNA: TGTGCCAGCAGTGGACGATTGGATGGCAATCAGCCCCAGCATTTT
CDR3 protein: CASSGRLDGNQPQHF

clone size: many
D gene: NA
J gene: TRBJ2-1
V gene: TRBV7-9
CDR3 DNA: TGTGCCAGCAGCTTAGAGAGGGGTGAGCAGTTCTTC
CDR3 protein: CASSLERGEQFF